These T cell receptor beta chains were read from a single sample in a study of cytotoxic CD8 clonotypes in ibrutinib-treated CLL. TCRdb keeps only in-frame clones here, not all; method: immunoSEQ multiplex PCR. The repertoire holds about 50,000 clones, with 50% to 70% as singletons. The source was PBMCs, collected at disease progression, from a patient treated with ibrutinib. Every receptor here comes from a human donor with chronic lymphocytic leukemia. Each CDR3 is given with its conserved first and last residue. A D gene is named only where the DNA matches it firmly. Size is stated for part of the rows, as once, few or many counts, or as a class when the clone is expanded.

TRBJ2-5 | TRBV2 | NA | TRBD2 | CASSDWRGNQETQYF | TGTGCCAGCAGTGACTGGCGGGGGAACCAAGAGACCCAGTACTTC
TRBJ2-7 | TRBV2 | NA | NA | CASSQNGYEQYF | TGTGCCAGCAGCCAGAACGGCTACGAGCAGTACTTC
TRBJ1-2 | TRBV11-2 | few | NA | CASSPGRYGYTF | TGTGCCAGCAGCCCGGGCAGATATGGCTACACCTTC
TRBJ2-1 | TRBV21-1 | NA | NA | CASGTPPSSNEQFF | TGTGCCAGCGGGACCCCACCCTCGTCCAATGAGCAGTTCTTC
TRBJ2-1 | TRBV4-2 | NA | NA | CASSQELASGDEQFF | TGTGCCAGCAGCCAAGAATTAGCTAGTGGTGATGAGCAGTTCTTC
TRBJ2-7 | TRBV5-1 | few | NA | CASSLGQTGYEQYF | TGCGCCAGCAGCTTGGGACAGACGGGTTACGAGCAGTACTTC
TRBJ1-2 | TRBV5-1 | NA | TRBD1 | CASSLVATGDGYTF | TGCGCCAGCAGCTTGGTGGCGACAGGGGATGGCTACACCTTC
TRBJ1-5 | TRBV19 | NA | TRBD1 | CASRRPATGVQPQHF | TGTGCCAGTAGGCGTCCCGCGACAGGGGTCCAGCCCCAGCATTTT
TRBJ1-1 | TRBV5-6 | NA | NA | CASSLVGYLNTEAFF | TGTGCCAGCAGCTTGGTAGGGTATTTGAACACTGAAGCTTTCTTT
TRBJ2-7 | TRBV7-7 | NA | TRBD1 | CASSWQGALGREQYF | TGTGCTAGCAGCTGGCAGGGGGCTCTTGGACGGGAGCAGTACTTC
TRBJ1-1 | TRBV5-6 | NA | NA | CASSLVGTGGVNTEAFF | TGTGCCAGCAGCTTGGTTGGTACAGGAGGGGTGAACACTGAAGCTTTCTTT
TRBJ1-6 | TRBV6-5 | NA | NA | CASSYSTRVNSPLHF | TGTGCCAGCAGTTACTCGACCAGGGTAAATTCACCCCTCCACTTT
TRBJ2-3 | TRBV27 | few | NA | CASRPPDSTDTQYF | TGTGCCAGCAGGCCACCGGATAGCACAGATACGCAGTATTTT
TRBJ2-5 | TRBV7-2 | NA | NA | CASSPPYQETQYF | TGTGCCAGCAGCCCTCCCTACCAAGAGACCCAGTACTTC
TRBJ2-1 | TRBV4-2 | NA | TRBD2 | CASSLGLASDEQFF | TGTGCCAGCAGCCTCGGACTAGCCTCAGATGAGCAGTTCTTC
TRBJ2-7 | TRBV7-3 | few | TRBD2 | CASSLNGGRRYF | TGTGCCAGCAGCCTCAACGGCGGGAGACGGTACTTC
TRBJ1-1 | TRBV29-1 | NA | NA | CSAYRADTEAFF | TGCAGCGCCTACAGGGCGGACACTGAAGCTTTCTTT
TRBJ2-1 | TRBV27 | NA | TRBD2 | CASSSLKLAGDLVNEQFF | TGTGCCAGCAGTTCACTAAAGCTAGCGGGAGACTTAGTCAATGAGCAGTTCTTC
TRBJ2-7 | TRBV21-1 | NA | NA | CASTKGQPKGYEQYF | TGTGCCAGCACCAAGGGACAGCCCAAGGGGTACGAGCAGTACTTC
TRBJ1-1 | TRBV14 | NA | NA | CASSLYGGNTEAFF | TGTGCCAGCAGCCTTTATGGGGGGAACACTGAAGCTTTCTTT
TRBJ2-3 | TRBV4-1 | once | NA | CASSQDGYTQYF | TGCGCCAGCAGCCAAGATGGATATACGCAGTATTTT
TRBJ1-3 | TRBV4-1 | NA | NA | CASSQDPASGNTIYF | TGCGCCAGCAGCCAAGATCCAGCCTCTGGAAACACCATATATTTT
TRBJ2-1 | TRBV11-2 | NA | TRBD2 | CASNLAGNTYNEQFF | TGTGCCAGCAACTTAGCGGGGAATACCTACAATGAGCAGTTCTTC
TRBJ1-2 | TRBV10-3 | NA | NA | CAIIRGDYGYTF | TGTGCCATCATTCGGGGGGACTATGGCTACACCTTC
TRBJ2-7 | TRBV27 | few | NA | CASSLQGSGTWGGQYF | TGTGCCAGCAGTTTACAAGGGTCTGGGACATGGGGCGGGCAGTACTTC